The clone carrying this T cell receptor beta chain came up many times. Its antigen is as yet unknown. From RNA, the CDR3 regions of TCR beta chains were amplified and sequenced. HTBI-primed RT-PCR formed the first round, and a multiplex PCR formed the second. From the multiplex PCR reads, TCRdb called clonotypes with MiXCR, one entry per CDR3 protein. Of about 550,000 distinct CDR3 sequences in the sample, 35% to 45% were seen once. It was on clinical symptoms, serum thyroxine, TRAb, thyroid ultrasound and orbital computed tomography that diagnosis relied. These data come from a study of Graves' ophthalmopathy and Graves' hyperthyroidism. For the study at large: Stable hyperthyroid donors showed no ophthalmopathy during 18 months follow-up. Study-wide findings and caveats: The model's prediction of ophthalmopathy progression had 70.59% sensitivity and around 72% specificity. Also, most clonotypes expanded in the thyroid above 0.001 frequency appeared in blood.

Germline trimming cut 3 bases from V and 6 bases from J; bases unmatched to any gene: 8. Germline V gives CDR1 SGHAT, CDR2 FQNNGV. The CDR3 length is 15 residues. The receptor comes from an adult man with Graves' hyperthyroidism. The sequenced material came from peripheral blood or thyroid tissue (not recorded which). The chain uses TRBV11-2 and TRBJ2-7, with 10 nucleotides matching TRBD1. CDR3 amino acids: CASSLPGTGVREQYF. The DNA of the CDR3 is TGTGCCAGCAGCTTGCCCGGGACAGGGGTTCGCGAGCAGTACTTC.